The present entry profiles one T cell receptor (beta chain) with its context. The CDR3 sequence is 15 residues long. CDR1 ENHRY and CDR2 SYGVKD come from the germline V gene. V was shortened by 9 bases and J by 3 bases, with 20 bases between the two germline ends. This specimen belongs to a study of OX40 agonist ivuxolimab in advanced cancers. Whole-study context: A mean age of approximately 58 years, range roughly 20 to 85, was recorded, and around 85% were male.

TCRdb keeps only in-frame clones here, not all; method: immunoSEQ multiplex PCR. The sample includes 55,000 to 70,000 clones, about 83% seen only once; the top ten take about 2.4%. This receptor was identified in an adult with an advanced solid tumor such as melanoma, head and neck, liver or kidney cancer. Source: CD4+ or CD8+ T cells sorted from blood, taken in a trial of the OX40 agonist ivuxolimab. The chain joins TRBV10-3 to TRBJ2-5, with D perhaps TRBD2 (5 bases). The CDR3: CAISAAGKKEETQYF. The CDR3 region has the DNA TGTGCCATAAGCGCGGCCGGGAAAAAGGAAGAGACCCAGTACTTC.